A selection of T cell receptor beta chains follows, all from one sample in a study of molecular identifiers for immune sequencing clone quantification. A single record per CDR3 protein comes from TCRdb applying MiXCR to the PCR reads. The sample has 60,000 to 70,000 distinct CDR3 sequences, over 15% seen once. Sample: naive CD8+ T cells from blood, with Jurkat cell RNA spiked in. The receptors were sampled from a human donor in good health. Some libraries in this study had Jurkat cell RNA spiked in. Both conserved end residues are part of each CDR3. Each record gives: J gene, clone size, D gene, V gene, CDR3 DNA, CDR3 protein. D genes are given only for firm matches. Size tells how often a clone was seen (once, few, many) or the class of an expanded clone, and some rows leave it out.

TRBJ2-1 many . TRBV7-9 TGTGCCAGCAGCCCCTCCCGGGCTCCCCTTGAGCAGTTCTTC CASSPSRAPLEQFF
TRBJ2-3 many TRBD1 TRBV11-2 TGTGCCAGCAGCCAAGCAACTACAGGGGGCACAGATACGCAGTATTTT CASSQATTGGTDTQYF
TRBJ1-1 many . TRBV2 TGTGCCAGCAGTGAATATGTGGGGGGTACTGAAGCTTTCTTT CASSEYVGGTEAFF
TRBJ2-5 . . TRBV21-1 TGTGCCAGCAGAGTAGACCAGCGAAATGGAAGAGAGACCCAGTACTTC CASRVDQRNGRETQYF
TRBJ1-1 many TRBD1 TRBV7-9 TGTGCCAGCAGACGTCCTTTTGGGACAGGGGGCACTGAAGCTTTCTTT CASRRPFGTGGTEAFF
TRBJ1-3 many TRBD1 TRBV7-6 TGTGCCAGCAGCATCGCAGGGGGCGTTGGAAACACCATATATTTT CASSIAGGVGNTIYF
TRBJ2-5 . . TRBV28 TGTGCCAGCAGTTATTATAGTGGGGTCGTGCAAGAGACCCAGTACTTC CASSYYSGVVQETQYF
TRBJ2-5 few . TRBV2 TGTGCCAGCAGGTCAGGCCAAGAGACCCAGTACTTC CASRSGQETQYF
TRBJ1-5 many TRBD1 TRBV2 TGTGCCAGCAGTTCTCCGGGACAGGGAAATCAGCCCCAGCATTTT CASSSPGQGNQPQHF
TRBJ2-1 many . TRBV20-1 TGCAGTCTGGTACTAGGAGGGGGGTCCTACAATGAGCAGTTCTTC CSLVLGGGSYNEQFF
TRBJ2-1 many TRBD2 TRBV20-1 TGCAGTGCTAGAGATCCGGGACTAGCCTACAATGAGCAGTTCTTC CSARDPGLAYNEQFF
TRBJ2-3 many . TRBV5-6 TGTGCCAGCAGCAGCCGGGCTAGAACAGATACGCAGTATTTT CASSSRARTDTQYF
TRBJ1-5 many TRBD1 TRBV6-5 TGTGCCAGCGCGGGACAGGGGAATCAGCCCCAGCATTTT CASAGQGNQPQHF
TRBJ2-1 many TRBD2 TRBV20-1 TGCAGTGCTAGAGATTTTCTAGCGGCTCCGAATGAGCAGTTCTTC CSARDFLAAPNEQFF
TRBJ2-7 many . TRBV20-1 TGCAGTGCTAGGCGCGGGGAGAACTACGAGCAGTACTTC CSARRGENYEQYF
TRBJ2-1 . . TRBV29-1 TGCAGCGTTGGAGATCTCCTTAGGGGCGGACCTTACAATGAGCAGTTCTTC CSVGDLLRGGPYNEQFF
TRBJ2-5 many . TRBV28 TGTGCCAGCAGTTTAGTGGACAGCACTCAAGAGACCCAGTACTTC CASSLVDSTQETQYF
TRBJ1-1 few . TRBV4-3 TGCGCCAGCAGCCAGGATCAGGGGCGGACTGAAGCTTTCTTT CASSQDQGRTEAFF
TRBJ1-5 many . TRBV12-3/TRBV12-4 TGTGCCAGCACTCATGGTTCTCAGCCCCAGCATTTT CASTHGSQPQHF
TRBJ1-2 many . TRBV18 TGTGCCAGCTCACAAGATGGGGGTTATAGTGGCTACACCTTC CASSQDGGYSGYTF
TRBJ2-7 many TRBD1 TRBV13 TGTGCCAGCAGCTACAACAGGGGGCCCGAGCAGTACTTC CASSYNRGPEQYF
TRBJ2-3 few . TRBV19 TGTGCCAGTAGTTCGTGGGACTCACGGGGTACGCAGTATTTT CASSSWDSRGTQYF
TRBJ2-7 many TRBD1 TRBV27 TGTGCCAGCAGCATCGGGACAGGGCCCTCCTACGAGCAGTACTTC CASSIGTGPSYEQYF
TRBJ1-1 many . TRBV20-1 TGCAGTGCTAGAGATGTCGGCCTCAACACTGAAGCTTTCTTT CSARDVGLNTEAFF
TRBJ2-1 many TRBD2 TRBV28 TGTGCCAGCAGTTTGAGCGGGAGCGGAGGGAATGAGCAGTTCTTC CASSLSGSGGNEQFF
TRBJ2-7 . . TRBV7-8 TGTGCCAGCAGCTTAGGGTCGGGCAGCTCCTACGAGCAGTACTTC CASSLGSGSSYEQYF
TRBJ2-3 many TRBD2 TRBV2 TGTGCCAGCATGTCGGGAGGGAAAGATACGCAGTATTTT CASMSGGKDTQYF
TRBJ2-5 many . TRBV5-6 TGTGCCAGCAGCCCCTCCAGCCCAGTAGGACCTCTGAGCCAAGAGACCCAGTACTTC CASSPSSPVGPLSQETQYF
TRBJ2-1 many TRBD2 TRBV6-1 TGTGCCAGCAGTGCCCCTTGGGGCTCTAGCGGGAGCTCCTACAATGAGCAGTTCTTC CASSAPWGSSGSSYNEQFF
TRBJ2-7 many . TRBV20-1 TGCAGTGCTAGAGATCTGGGGGGCTACGAGCAGTACTTC CSARDLGGYEQYF
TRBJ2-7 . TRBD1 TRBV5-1 TGCGCCAGCAGCGCGGACAGGGAATTCTACGAGCAGTACTTC CASSADREFYEQYF
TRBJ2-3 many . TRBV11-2 TGTGCCAGCACGAGGATAGGAGGCACAGATACGCAGTATTTT CASTRIGGTDTQYF
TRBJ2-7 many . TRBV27 TGTGCCAGCAGTTTGCTGGGACCCCTCTACGAGCAGTACTTC CASSLLGPLYEQYF
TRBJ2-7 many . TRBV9 TGTGCCAGCAGCGGGGCACCAAACTACGAGCAGTACTTC CASSGAPNYEQYF
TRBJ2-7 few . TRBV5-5 TGTGCCAGCAGCATCGGAACCTACGAGCAGTACTTC CASSIGTYEQYF
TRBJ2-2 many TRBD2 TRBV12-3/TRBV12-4 TGTGCCAGCAGTTCGGCGGGGGCCGGGGAGCTGTTTTTT CASSSAGAGELFF
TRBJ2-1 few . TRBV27 TGTGCCAGCACTGGGAATAGGGCCTACAATGAGCAGTTCTTC CASTGNRAYNEQFF
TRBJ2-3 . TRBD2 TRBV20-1 TGTAGTGCCTCACCAAGACTAGCGGGAGGTGGGCCCCAAGATACGCAGTATTTT CSASPRLAGGGPQDTQYF
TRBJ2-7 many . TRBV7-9 TGTGCCAGCAGCTTAGGGGGGCGCGAGCAGTACTTC CASSLGGREQYF
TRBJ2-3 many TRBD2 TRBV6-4 TGTGCCAGCAGTGAAAGGGGCGGGGGAAGCACAGATACGCAGTATTTT CASSERGGGSTDTQYF
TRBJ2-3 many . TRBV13 TGTGCCAGCAGCCTCCCGGGAAGGCTCAGCACAGATACGCAGTATTTT CASSLPGRLSTDTQYF
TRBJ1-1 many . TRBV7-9 TGTGCCGTCACGTCCCCTCTGAACACTGAAGCTTTCTTT CAVTSPLNTEAFF